The 16 T cell receptor beta chains below come from one sample, sequenced in a study of blood T cell repertoires in COVID-19. Clones were read by immunoSEQ multiplex PCR, and TCRdb kept only the in-frame ones, dropping some. In the table there are around 320,000 clones, 88% of which are singletons. Sequences were obtained from peripheral blood. The origin of the receptors is a woman aged 25-40 years who had recovered from COVID-19.

The CDR3 nucleotides are TGTGCCAGCAGTTCGAGTAATTCACCCCTCCACTTT. The encoded protein is CASSSSNSPLHF. The rearrangement uses TRBV12-3 or TRBV12-4 and TRBJ1-6; D unclear. This CDR3 comprises 12 residues. Trimming stripped 4 bases from V and 6 bases from J, with 4 bases between.

The chain combines TRBV25-1 with TRBJ1-3, with TRBD1 as a possible D gene (6 bases). The CDR3 consists of 15 residues. Trimming took 3 bases from V and 4 from J, leaving 13 bases between them. CDR1 MGHDK and CDR2 SYGVNS come from the germline V gene. The CDR3 sequence: CASSDLAGAGNTIYF. The CDR3 region has the DNA TGTGCCAGCAGTGATCTGGCAGGGGCCGGAAACACCATATATTTT.

The V and J genes are TRBV12-5 and TRBJ2-6; 8 positions agree with TRBD1. V shed 5 bases and J 2 bases; nucleotides not matched to a gene: 8. CDR3 length equals 17 residues. Germline CDR1 and CDR2: LGHNT and FRNRAP. Written as DNA, the CDR3 is TGTGCTAGTGGTCTAAGCCTGACAGGGGCTGGGGCCAACGTCCTGACTTTC. This codes for CASGLSLTGAGANVLTF.

The chain recombines TRBV5-6 with TRBJ2-3; TRBD1 agrees at 10 bases. CDR1 and CDR2 (germline): SGHDT, YYEEEE. This CDR3 has 14 residues. The V segment lost 4 bases and the J segment 6 bases; nucleotides outside the gene matches: 5. The CDR3: CASSLDRGRDTQYF. CDR3 bases: TGTGCCAGCAGCCTGGACAGGGGGAGGGATACGCAGTATTTT.

The chain recombines TRBV5-6 with TRBJ1-1, with TRBD1 matching over 8 bases. Germline V CDR1 and CDR2: SGHDT, YYEEEE. This CDR3 comprises 15 residues. Trimming cost V 0 bases and J 3 bases; bases outside gene matches: 4. CDR3 sequence reads: CASSLGAGGYTEAFF. Written as DNA, the CDR3 is TGTGCCAGCAGCTTGGGGGCAGGGGGCTACACTGAAGCTTTCTTT.

The chain combines TRBV3-1 (or the pseudogene TRBV3-2) with TRBJ2-3; a possible D gene is TRBD2 (6 bases). This CDR3 has 13 amino acids. Per germline, CDR1 LGHDT and CDR2 YNNKEL (reference sequence). V shed 4 bases and J shed 6 bases, with 11 bases lying between them. The CDR3 region is CASSPGVSDTQYF. DNA of the CDR3: TGTGCCAGCAGCCCGGGGGTATCGGATACGCAGTATTTT.

This chain links TRBV28 with TRBJ2-1, with 8 bases matching TRBD2. The V and J ends lost 4 bases and 4 bases, in that order; junction bases with no gene match: 6. CDR3 length: 15 residues. Germline assignment: CDR1 MDHEN and CDR2 SYDVKM. The CDR3: CASSYSGGPYNEQFF. The CDR3 bases are TGTGCCAGCAGTTATTCGGGGGGGCCTTACAATGAGCAGTTCTTC.

This sequence joins TRBV28 and TRBJ1-1; maybe TRBD1 (6 bases). Between the trimmed V and J ends, which lost 0 bases and 10 bases, there was a span of 15 bases. This CDR3 region has 14 residues. Germline V gene data show CDR1 as MDHEN and CDR2 as SYDVKM. The CDR3 protein is CASSLWTKQGLAFF. DNA of the CDR3: TGTGCCAGCAGTTTATGGACAAAACAGGGTTTAGCTTTCTTT.

J is TRBJ2-5 and V is TRBV24-1; 9 nucleotides align to TRBD2. The trim removed 3 bases at V and 6 bases at J, leaving 10 bases unmatched. The CDR3 totals 16 residues. Germline assignment: CDR1 KGHDR and CDR2 SFDVKD. The CDR3 sequence: CATSDPSGDGAQTQYF. CDR3 coding DNA: TGTGCCACCAGTGATCCTAGCGGGGACGGGGCGCAGACCCAGTACTTC.

The V and J genes are TRBV19 and TRBJ1-3; no definite D call. The CDR3 is made up of 14 amino acids. V dropped 2 bases and J dropped 1 base, with 6 bases sitting between them. Germline CDR1 LNHDA, CDR2 SQIVND (reference sequence). CDR3: CASSISGSGNTIYF. In nucleotides, the CDR3 is TGTGCCAGTAGTATATCGGGGTCTGGAAACACCATATATTTT.

The V call is TRBV5-8, the J call TRBJ1-2; a possible D gene is TRBD1 (5 bases). V dropped 4 bases and J dropped 5 bases, with 30 bases sitting between them. Germline V gene data show CDR1 as SGHTS and CDR2 as YDEGEE. The CDR3 runs 19 residues. CDR3 protein: CASSPFPSDGGGVPYGYTF. Written as DNA, the CDR3 is TGTGCCAGCAGCCCATTTCCGTCGGATGGTGGGGGGGTCCCATATGGCTACACCTTC. Full variable domain (missing parts from reference TRBV5-8 and TRBJ1-2): EAGVTQSPTHLIKTRGQQATLRCSPISGHTSVYWYQQALGLGLQFLLWYDEGEERNRGNFPPRFSGRQFPNYSSELNVNALELEDSALYLCASSPFPSDGGGVPYGYTFGSGTRLTVV.

The rearrangement joins TRBV24-1 to TRBJ1-2; no clear D gene. The CDR3 has 14 residues. Trimming cost V 4 bases and J 3 bases, with 11 bases left between them. The germline V gene has CDR1 KGHDR and CDR2 SFDVKD. For the CDR3, the DNA is TGTGCCACCAGTGAGGCCAGTGTGGACTATGGCTACACCTTC. Its protein is CATSEASVDYGYTF.

The chain links TRBV28 to TRBJ2-2; 9 bases line up with TRBD1. The CDR3 is 14 amino acids. The V gene's germline CDR1 is MDHEN and CDR2 SYDVKM. Trimming removed 8 bases from V and 2 bases from J; junction bases left unmatched: 3. The CDR3 nucleotides read TGTGCCAGCGTGGGACAGGGAAACACCGGGGAGCTGTTTTTT. It specifies CASVGQGNTGELFF.

The chain recombines TRBV5-1 with TRBJ1-5; D is undetermined. This CDR3 is built from 14 residues. Per germline, CDR1 SGHRS and CDR2 YFSETQ. V lost 3 bases and J lost 1, with 8 bases in between. The CDR3 loop reads CASSYSGSNQPQHF. The CDR3 region has the DNA TGCGCCAGCAGCTACAGCGGGAGCAATCAGCCCCAGCATTTT. The entire variable domain, with the rest obtained from reference TRBV5-1 and TRBJ1-5, is as follows: KAGVTQTPRYLIKTRGQQVTLSCSPISGHRSVSWYQQTPGQGLQFLFEYFSETQRNKGNFPGRFSGRQFSNSRSEMNVSTLELGDSALYLCASSYSGSNQPQHFGDGTRLSIL.

The chain links TRBV15 to TRBJ1-6; no clear D gene. V shed 4 bases and J shed 0 bases, with 16 bases lying between them. The CDR3 runs 18 residues. The V gene's germline CDR1 is LNHNV and CDR2 YYDKDF (reference sequence). The CDR3 DNA follows: TGTGCCACCAGCATCATAGGATTGGAGAGCTCCTATAATTCACCCCTCCACTTT. Translated: CATSIIGLESSYNSPLHF. The full variable domain, completed using reference TRBV15 and TRBJ1-6, is DAMVIQNPRYQVTQFGKPVTLSCSQTLNHNVMYWYQQKSSQAPKLLFHYYDKDFNNEADTPDNFQSRRPNTSFCFLDIRSPGLGDTAMYLCATSIIGLESSYNSPLHFGNGTRLTVT.

This chain links TRBV5-1 with TRBJ2-2; 7 bases match TRBD2. Trimming at V came to 4 bases and at J to 3 bases, leaving 9 bases not matched to a gene. This CDR3 comprises 16 residues. The V gene's germline CDR1 is SGHRS and CDR2 YFSETQ. CDR3 residues: CASSRGRGGDTGELFF. The CDR3 DNA reads as TGCGCCAGCAGCCGCGGACGGGGAGGGGACACCGGGGAGCTGTTTTTT.